The 29 T cell receptor beta chains below all came from one sample that was sequenced in a study of T cell responses to AZD1222 COVID-19 vaccine. Assay: immunoSEQ multiplex PCR; the TCRdb copy retains only in-frame clones and omits some. The sample yields around 100,000 clones, roughly 88% seen once. The sample was peripheral blood, taken on day 0 of AZD1222 vaccination. The receptors originated from an adult in good health.

The chain joins TRBV28 to TRBJ1-6, with D tentatively TRBD1 (6 bases). The CDR3 totals 15 residues. In germline, CDR1 is MDHEN, CDR2 SYDVKM. Trimming shortened V by 5 bases and J by 7 bases, and 15 bases separated the two germline ends. CDR3 in DNA: TGTGCCAGCAGTCTCAACAGGGTCTCGAATTCACCCCTCCACTTT. Translated: CASSLNRVSNSPLHF. Full variable domain (missing parts from reference TRBV28 and TRBJ1-6): DVKVTQSSRYLVKRTGEKVFLECVQDMDHENMFWYRQDPGLGLRLIYFSYDVKMKEKGDIPEGYSVSREKKERFSLILESASTNQTSMYLCASSLNRVSNSPLHFGNGTRLTVT.

The chain carries TRBV2 and TRBJ1-6; D may be TRBD1 (5 bases). V was cut by 6 bases and J by 1 base, with 10 bases left in between. This CDR3 has 15 residues. The V gene's germline CDR1 is SNHLY and CDR2 FYNNEI. Written as DNA, the CDR3 is TGTGCCAGCAGGGCCAGGGAATCCTATAATTCACCCCTCCACTTT. Encoded protein: CASRARESYNSPLHF.

V and J are TRBV7-9 and TRBJ1-1; no clear D. This CDR3 region has 14 residues. Trimming removed 1 base at V and 5 bases at J, with 11 bases between. Germline V gene data show CDR1 as SEHNR and CDR2 as FQNEAQ (reference sequence). DNA of the CDR3: TGTGCCAGCAGCTTAGATAGCTCTGGGACTGAAGCTTTCTTT. This sequence encodes CASSLDSSGTEAFF.

This rearrangement joins TRBV28 to TRBJ2-5; 7 bases map to TRBD1. The CDR3 is 15 residues long. Trimming took 5 bases from V and 5 from J; bases not matched to a gene: 11. CDR1 is MDHEN, CDR2 SYDVKM, per germline. DNA of the CDR3: TGTGCCAGCAGTCCTGGCTCGGACAGGTTTGAGACCCAGTACTTC. Protein sequence: CASSPGSDRFETQYF.

The J gene is TRBJ1-4, the V gene TRBV6-1; D is unclear. The V gene's germline CDR1 is MNHNS and CDR2 SASEGT. The CDR3 runs 14 residues. V was shortened by 3 bases and J by 7 bases, with 12 bases between the two germline ends. Here the CDR3 reads CASSEGSDIEKLFF. CDR3 nucleotide sequence: TGTGCCAGCAGTGAGGGCAGTGACATTGAAAAACTGTTTTTT.

The CDR3 nucleotides are TGCGCCAGCAGCTTAGGCGGGGGGATGGCTAATGAAAAACTGTTTTTT. Translated: CASSLGGGMANEKLFF. The chain recombines TRBV5-1 with TRBJ1-4; D may be TRBD1 (5 bases). V lost 2 bases and J lost 3, with 14 bases in between. The CDR3 contains 16 residues. Looked up from germline, CDR1 is SGHRS and CDR2 is YFSETQ.

This clone was recorded a few times. The chain has TRBV9 and TRBJ2-3; TRBD1 might be the D (6 bases). The V gene's germline CDR1 is SGDLS and CDR2 YYNGEE. Deletions cut 0 bases from V and 10 bases from J, with 21 bases between. The CDR3 runs to 16 residues. The CDR3 loop is CASSVESGARPGAQYF. CDR3 bases: TGTGCCAGCAGCGTAGAGTCAGGGGCCCGGCCAGGGGCGCAGTATTTT. Together with reference TRBV9 and TRBJ2-3, the CDR3 gives the full variable domain: DSGVTQTPKHLITATGQRVTLRCSPRSGDLSVYWYQQSLDQGLQFLIQYYNGEERAKGNILERFSAQQFPDLHSELNLSSLELGDSALYFCASSVESGARPGAQYFGPGTRLTVL.

The chain employs TRBV6-5 and TRBJ1-4; the D is unclear. The CDR3 spans 15 residues. Trimming removed 5 bases from V and 8 bases from J, with 18 bases in between. From germline, CDR1 is MNHEY and CDR2 SVGAGI. The CDR3 bases are TGTGCCAGCAGTCGAGCAGGTGGTGAGGTCGAAAAACTGTTTTTT. Translation: CASSRAGGEVEKLFF.

This chain uses TRBV4-1 with TRBJ2-7, with D unclear. The V gene's germline CDR1 is MGHRA and CDR2 YSYEKL. The V gene lost 6 bases and the J gene lost 2 bases, with 17 bases spanning the gap. The CDR3 totals 15 residues. DNA for the CDR3: TGCGCCAGCAGTGCTGCGTTTAGCCGTCCCTACGAGCAGTACTTC. It encodes CASSAAFSRPYEQYF.

The chain links TRBV5-1 to TRBJ2-7; D perhaps matches TRBD2 (6 bases). The CDR3 sequence is 14 residues long. CDR1 is SGHRS and CDR2 is YFSETQ in the germline V gene. V gave up 7 bases and J gave up 5 bases, with 19 bases separating them. DNA for the CDR3: TGCGCCAGCCGAAAAGGAGGGCCTAGGGACGAGCAGTACTTC. It codes for CASRKGGPRDEQYF. The full variable domain, rest sourced from reference TRBV5-1 and TRBJ2-7, is KAGVTQTPRYLIKTRGQQVTLSCSPISGHRSVSWYQQTPGQGLQFLFEYFSETQRNKGNFPGRFSGRQFSNSRSEMNVSTLELGDSALYLCASRKGGPRDEQYFGPGTRLTVT.

This clone was seen a single time. V and J are TRBV5-1 and TRBJ1-1, with unresolved D. Germline V CDR1 and CDR2: SGHRS, YFSETQ. The CDR3 runs to 14 residues. Between the trimmed V and J ends, which lost 0 bases and 0 bases, there was a span of 6 bases. CDR3 region: CASSLEGMNTEAFF. The CDR3 bases are TGCGCCAGCAGCTTGGAAGGGATGAACACTGAAGCTTTCTTT. The full variable domain, with the rest looked up from reference TRBV5-1 and TRBJ1-1, is KAGVTQTPRYLIKTRGQQVTLSCSPISGHRSVSWYQQTPGQGLQFLFEYFSETQRNKGNFPGRFSGRQFSNSRSEMNVSTLELGDSALYLCASSLEGMNTEAFFGQGTRLTVV.

The chain has TRBV29-1 and TRBJ1-5; the D gene is possibly TRBD1 (5 bases). The V gene's germline CDR1 is SQVTM and CDR2 ANQGSEA. Trimming took 8 bases from V and 2 from J, leaving 13 bases between them. The CDR3 is 13 amino acids. The CDR3 sequence: CSILGAGNQPQHF. The CDR3 region has the DNA TGCAGCATTTTAGGGGCGGGCAATCAGCCCCAGCATTTT.

The V gene is TRBV7-8, the J gene TRBJ2-5; D gene ambiguous. The CDR3 has 13 residues. Germline values: CDR1 SGHVS, CDR2 FQNEAQ. V was shortened by 5 bases and J by 5 bases, with 12 bases between the two germline ends. The CDR3 sequence: CASSRRLWETQYF. CDR3 in DNA: TGTGCCAGCAGCCGGCGTCTCTGGGAGACCCAGTACTTC.

The chain employs TRBV5-1 and TRBJ2-3; 14 nucleotides align to TRBD2. Trimming removed 0 bases from V and 6 bases from J; junction bases left unmatched: 3. CDR1 and CDR2 from the germline V gene are SGHRS and YFSETQ. The CDR3 has 16 amino acids. The CDR3 DNA is TGCGCCAGCAGCTTGGGGACTAGCGGGGGGATGGATACGCAGTATTTT. It yields the protein CASSLGTSGGMDTQYF.

This clone came up once. This chain connects TRBV7-9 to TRBJ2-5, with a tentative D call TRBD1 (6 bases). This CDR3 is built from 14 residues. The V end was cut by 5 bases, the J end by 5 bases, with 15 bases between. CDR1 and CDR2 (germline): SEHNR, FQNEAQ (reference sequence). CDR3 loop: CASSAQGRRETQYF. Here the CDR3 DNA reads TGTGCCAGCAGCGCCCAGGGGCGCAGGGAGACCCAGTACTTC.

This rearrangement joins TRBV19 to TRBJ1-2; D unresolved. Germline V CDR1 and CDR2: LNHDA, SQIVND (reference sequence). The CDR3 runs 13 residues. Between the trimmed V and J ends, which lost 3 bases and 7 bases, there was a span of 12 bases. The DNA of the CDR3 is TGTGCCAGTAGTATTCTGGCAGATGCTGGCTACACCTTC. Amino acids: CASSILADAGYTF.

V gene TRBV12-5 combines with J gene TRBJ2-5; possible D gene TRBD1, 6 bases. The CDR3 sequence is 18 residues long. Between the trimmed V and J ends, which lost 2 bases and 5 bases, there was a span of 24 bases. In germline, CDR1 is LGHNT, CDR2 FRNRAP. The chain's CDR3 is CASGLSGQGIPGYETQYF. In nucleotides, the CDR3 is TGTGCTAGTGGTTTGTCGGGGCAGGGGATCCCCGGTTACGAGACCCAGTACTTC. The full variable domain, in which reference TRBV12-5 and TRBJ2-5 provide the parts outside the CDR3, is DARVTQTPRHKVTEMGQEVTMRCQPILGHNTVFWYRQTMMQGLELLAYFRNRAPLDDSGMPKDRFSAEMPDATLATLKIQPSEPRDSAVYFCASGLSGQGIPGYETQYFGPGTRLLVL.

The V gene is TRBV14, the J gene TRBJ2-5; TRBD2 agrees at 9 bases. Germline assignment: CDR1 SGHDN and CDR2 FVKESK. CDR3 length: 17 residues. The junction had 7 bases not matched to a gene; V was cut back by 0 bases and J by 2 bases. In DNA, the CDR3 is TGTGCCAGCAGCCAAGAACTCAGCGGGGGGCTACAAGAGACCCAGTACTTC. Translation gives CASSQELSGGLQETQYF. Filled out from reference TRBV14 and TRBJ2-5, the complete variable domain reads EAGVTQFPSHSVIEKGQTVTLRCDPISGHDNLYWYRRVMGKEIKFLLHFVKESKQDESGMPNNRFLAERTGGTYSTLKVQPAELEDSGVYFCASSQELSGGLQETQYFGPGTRLLVL.

The chain joins TRBV28 to TRBJ1-4, with D possibly being TRBD1 (5 bases). This CDR3 is built from 15 residues. Trimming removed 2 bases from V and 4 bases from J, with 11 bases in between. From germline, CDR1 is MDHEN and CDR2 SYDVKM. CDR3 loop: CASSLRVGGNEKLFF. The CDR3 bases are TGTGCCAGCAGTTTACGGGTGGGGGGTAATGAAAAACTGTTTTTT. The variable domain in full, with the rest retrieved from reference TRBV28 and TRBJ1-4, is DVKVTQSSRYLVKRTGEKVFLECVQDMDHENMFWYRQDPGLGLRLIYFSYDVKMKEKGDIPEGYSVSREKKERFSLILESASTNQTSMYLCASSLRVGGNEKLFFGSGTQLSVL.

The rearrangement uses TRBV5-6 and TRBJ1-2; D is ambiguous. The CDR3 has 13 amino acids. With 7 bases removed from V and 2 bases from J, the gap between germline ends came to 12 bases. CDR1 and CDR2 from the germline V gene are SGHDT and YYEEEE. The CDR3 DNA follows: TGTGCCAGCGGGTCCTGGAAAAACTATGGCTACACCTTC. Translating it yields CASGSWKNYGYTF.

This clone was counted only a few times. The chain links TRBV7-9 to TRBJ2-2; TRBD1 aligns across 9 bases. With 6 bases clipped from V and 7 bases from J, the junction kept 9 bases outside the gene matches. The CDR3 runs 15 residues. Germline assignment: CDR1 SEHNR and CDR2 FQNEAQ (reference sequence). For the CDR3, the DNA is TGTGCCAGCAGAAGGACAGGGGTTCTTAACGGGGAGCTGTTTTTT. Protein: CASRRTGVLNGELFF.

V is TRBV28 and J is TRBJ1-2; 7 nucleotides align to TRBD1. The V gene end was trimmed by 5 bases and the J gene end by 6 bases; junction bases not matched to a gene: 12. Looked up from germline, CDR1 is MDHEN and CDR2 is SYDVKM. The CDR3 extends over 15 amino acids. The CDR3 sequence is CASSLQTGRRDGYTF. As DNA, the CDR3 is TGTGCCAGCAGTCTTCAGACAGGGCGGAGAGATGGCTACACCTTC.

The chain recombines TRBV19 with TRBJ1-4; D is undetermined. The CDR3 sequence is 13 residues long. With 3 bases removed from V and 8 bases from J, the gap between germline ends came to 10 bases. CDR1 LNHDA and CDR2 SQIVND come from the germline V gene (reference sequence). DNA of the CDR3: TGTGCCAGTAGTATCCGGGCTGACGAAAAACTGTTTTTT. Its protein is CASSIRADEKLFF.

CDR3 in DNA: TGTGCCAGCAGTCCTAGGACAGGAAATCAGCCCCAGCATTTT. Its translation is CASSPRTGNQPQHF. The chain joins TRBV2 to TRBJ1-5, with 7 bases matching TRBD1. Losses at the gene ends were 5 bases for V and 4 bases for J; bases not matched to a gene: 5. In germline, CDR1 is SNHLY, CDR2 FYNNEI. The CDR3 loop spans 14 amino acids.

The chain is built from TRBV12-5 and TRBJ1-3; 8 nucleotides agree with TRBD1. The V gene's germline CDR1 is LGHNT and CDR2 FRNRAP. This CDR3 has 15 residues. J lost 2 bases, V lost 5 bases, and 5 bases had no gene match. The CDR3 DNA reads as TGTGCTAGTGGTCAAGGGACAGGCCCTGGAAACACCATATATTTT. This translates into CASGQGTGPGNTIYF.

The genes are TRBV19 and TRBJ1-1; D is ambiguous. This CDR3 comprises 14 residues. Germline assignment: CDR1 LNHDA and CDR2 SQIVND (reference sequence). V was cut by 3 bases and J by 1 base, with 9 bases left in between. Here the CDR3 reads CASSILTQNTEAFF. CDR3 nucleotide sequence: TGTGCCAGTAGTATCTTGACTCAGAACACTGAAGCTTTCTTT.

Comment on this clone: The identical CDR3 is also encoded by other nucleotide sequences in the sample. The rearrangement links TRBV6-5 to TRBJ2-7, with TRBD1 matching over 8 bases. After removal of 2 bases from V and 4 bases from J, the junction contained 4 bases not matched to a gene. Germline loops: CDR1 MNHEY, CDR2 SVGAGI. The CDR3 is made up of 14 amino acids. As DNA, the CDR3 is TGTGCCAGCAGTTACGACAGGGGCAGGTACGAGCAGTACTTC. This sequence encodes CASSYDRGRYEQYF.

The J gene is TRBJ2-1, the V gene TRBV9, with 7 positions matching TRBD2. The CDR3 has 18 residues. Germline assignment: CDR1 SGDLS and CDR2 YYNGEE. V dropped 3 bases and J dropped 5; count of bases not matched to a gene: 17. CDR3 sequence reads: CASSDSLERGGSNNEQFF. The CDR3 DNA follows: TGTGCCAGCAGCGACTCCTTGGAGCGGGGTGGGTCTAACAATGAGCAGTTCTTC. Full variable domain (remainder filled in from reference TRBV9 and TRBJ2-1): DSGVTQTPKHLITATGQRVTLRCSPRSGDLSVYWYQQSLDQGLQFLIQYYNGEERAKGNILERFSAQQFPDLHSELNLSSLELGDSALYFCASSDSLERGGSNNEQFFGPGTRLTVL.

CDR3 sequence reads: CASSYSGQDYGYTF. CDR3 nucleotide sequence: TGTGCCAGCAGTTACTCGGGACAGGACTATGGCTACACCTTC. The rearrangement uses TRBV6-5 and TRBJ1-2, with 8 nucleotides matching TRBD1. The CDR3 covers 14 residues. After removal of 0 bases from V and 3 bases from J, the junction contained 0 bases not matched to a gene. CDR1 MNHEY and CDR2 SVGAGI come from the germline V gene.